One sample yielded the 31 T cell receptor beta chains listed below, sequenced in a study of vaccination and CD4 T cells after COVID-19 (dated by TCRdb to 2021 to 2024). Libraries were constructed by PCR. The data were produced on an Illumina iSeq 100. At the Johns Hopkins FTIC core, DNA from the cultured CD4+ T cells underwent TCR sequencing with the Oncomine TCR Beta short-read assay. Clones were called with MiXCR by TCRdb after fastp trimmed the public reads at Q25, and only in-frame beta chains were retained. Rows matching on CDR3 protein sequence are summarized as one entry with the most common DNA and genes. The sample yields roughly 24,000 distinct CDR3 sequences; under 40% were counted once. Together, the top ten hold 8.6% of the sample. Their antigens are not known. The time point label for this specimen denotes: late sampling 161 to 241 days after vaccination in a few convalescent patients. What the treatment or condition label conveys for this sample: approximately nine-day PBMC culture with coronavirus spike peptide pools or control peptides (ViraFEST assay).

The material sequenced was CD4+ T cells from blood, cultured in vitro, taken about 7 months after SARS-CoV-2 vaccination. The receptors were gathered from a human donor who had recovered from COVID-19.

The chain recombines TRBV30 with TRBJ2-7; the D gene is possibly TRBD2 (6 bases). Germline loops: CDR1 GTSNPN, CDR2 SVGIG (reference sequence). This CDR3 spans 12 amino acids. The V gene lost 1 base and the J gene lost 5 bases, with 9 bases spanning the gap. CDR3 sequence reads: CAWSGRLDEQYF. The DNA for the CDR3 is TGTGCCTGGAGTGGGAGACTAGACGAGCAGTACTTC. Full variable domain (missing parts from reference TRBV30 and TRBJ2-7): SQTIHQWPATLVQPVGSPLSLECTVEGTSNPNLYWYRQAAGRGLQLLFYSVGIGQISSEVPQNLSASRPQDRQFILSSKKLLLSDSGFYLCAWSGRLDEQYFGPGTRLTVT.

The J gene is TRBJ1-1, the V gene TRBV7-9, with D tentatively TRBD1 (5 bases). Germline CDR1 reads SEHNR; CDR2 reads FQNEAQ (reference sequence). The CDR3 has 16 residues. Trimming cost V 5 bases and J 6 bases, with 22 bases left between them. CDR3 nucleotide sequence: TGTGCCAGCAGCCTCCACGTTGGGGGTAATTATCCTGAAGCTTTCTTT. It specifies CASSLHVGGNYPEAFF.

The V gene is TRBV6-5, the J gene TRBJ2-1; 8 positions agree with TRBD2. This CDR3 is 19 amino acids long. CDR1 is MNHEY, CDR2 SVGAGI, per germline. V lost 4 bases, J lost 0 bases, and 14 bases stayed unmatched. CDR3 nucleotide sequence: TGTGCCAGCAGTTCCCCCGAGGGGCTGACTAGCGACTCCTACAATGAGCAGTTCTTC. Translating gives CASSSPEGLTSDSYNEQFF.

The chain recombines TRBV28 with TRBJ1-5, with a tentative D call TRBD1 (6 bases). Deletions cut 5 bases from V and 1 base from J, with 12 bases between. The CDR3 length is 15 residues. Germline CDR1 is MDHEN and CDR2 is SYDVKM. The CDR3 region has the DNA TGTGCCAGCAGTCTTGGACAGATGAGCAATCAGCCCCAGCATTTT. Protein sequence: CASSLGQMSNQPQHF.

This clonotype was counted between two and nine times. CDR3 sequence: CSATRRGGTFF. CDR3 nucleotide sequence: TGCAGTGCCACTCGGAGGGGCGGAACTTTCTTT. The rearrangement joins TRBV20-1 to TRBJ1-1, with TRBD1 as a possible D gene (5 bases). Germline V gene data show CDR1 as DFQATT and CDR2 as SNEGSKA (reference sequence). Trimming pared 6 bases from V and 12 bases from J, leaving 17 bases between. This CDR3 spans 11 amino acids.

This chain links TRBV6-1 with TRBJ2-1, with 8 bases that match TRBD1. The CDR3 length is 11 residues. Unmatched junction bases numbered 2, after V lost 6 bases and J lost 10 bases. Germline values: CDR1 MNHNS, CDR2 SASEGT. CDR3 DNA: TGTGCCAGCAGCAGGACAGGGGAGCAGTTCTTC. Protein: CASSRTGEQFF.

The V call is TRBV4-1, the J call TRBJ1-1; no firm D call. Trimming cost V 1 base and J 1 base, with 7 bases left between them. The CDR3 runs 14 residues. CDR1 is MGHRA, CDR2 YSYEKL, per germline. The CDR3 is CASSQVRENTEAFF. The DNA of the CDR3 is TGCGCCAGCAGCCAAGTCCGGGAGAACACTGAAGCTTTCTTT.

This clonotype was seen a handful of times. V gene TRBV28 combines with J gene TRBJ2-5; 8 bases map to TRBD1. The CDR3 is made up of 14 amino acids. V shed 5 bases and J 2 bases; nucleotides not matched to a gene: 4. From germline, CDR1 is MDHEN and CDR2 SYDVKM. The CDR3 DNA reads as TGTGCCAGCAGTCCCTGGACAGGGCAAGAGACCCAGTACTTC. Its protein is CASSPWTGQETQYF.

The V gene is TRBV20-1, the J gene TRBJ1-2; D is unclear. There are 15 residues in the CDR3. V was shortened by 2 bases and J by 0 bases, with 13 bases between the two germline ends. In germline, CDR1 is DFQATT, CDR2 SNEGSKA (reference sequence). The CDR3 DNA reads as TGCAGTGCTAGATCGGGCTTCGGGGCTAACTATGGCTACACCTTC. Protein: CSARSGFGANYGYTF.

Only a few counts were recorded for this clonotype. The rearrangement uses TRBV20-1 and TRBJ1-1; TRBD1 agrees at 9 bases. The CDR3 has 13 residues. Germline V gives CDR1 DFQATT, CDR2 SNEGSKA (reference sequence). V gave up 7 bases and J gave up 6 bases; unmatched junction bases: 9. The CDR3 is CSEAGTGTAEAFF. The CDR3, as DNA: TGCAGTGAAGCCGGGACAGGGACTGCTGAAGCTTTCTTT.

The chain links TRBV27 to TRBJ2-1, with D tentatively TRBD1 (5 bases). The CDR3 is 15 amino acids. Trimming pared 6 bases from V and 4 bases from J, leaving 16 bases between. Germline V gene sequence: CDR1 MNHEY, CDR2 SMNVEV (reference sequence). As DNA, the CDR3 is TGTGCCAGCAGCCCAGGGTTTCGAACATACAATGAGCAGTTCTTC. Protein: CASSPGFRTYNEQFF.

The genes are TRBV20-1 and TRBJ2-7; 10 bases agree with TRBD2. V trimming: 3 bases; J trimming: 5 bases; junction bases outside the gene matches: 4. Germline values: CDR1 DFQATT, CDR2 SNEGSKA (reference sequence). The CDR3 has 13 residues. CDR3 bases: TGCAGTGCTAGTCCTAGCGGGAGTGACGAGCAGTACTTC. Translating gives CSASPSGSDEQYF.

The genes are TRBV19 and TRBJ2-5; tentatively, D is TRBD1 (5 bases). The CDR3 runs to 14 residues. The germline V gene encodes CDR1 LNHDA and CDR2 SQIVND (reference sequence). Trimming stripped 3 bases from V and 5 bases from J, with 13 bases between. The DNA for the CDR3 is TGTGCCAGTAGTATCCAGGGTGGGTCTGAGACCCAGTACTTC. This sequence encodes CASSIQGGSETQYF.

The table lists this clonotype with a few counts. The chain couples TRBV20-1 to TRBJ2-7, with 7 bases that match TRBD1. This CDR3 has 14 residues. Germline V gene lookup returns CDR1 DFQATT and CDR2 SNEGSKA (reference sequence). V was pared by 8 bases and J by 2 bases, with 12 bases of the junction left unmatched. For the CDR3, the DNA is TGCAGTTCCACCGTTATGGGACAGCCCTACGAGCAGTACTTC. Translating it yields CSSTVMGQPYEQYF.

This sequence joins TRBV19 and TRBJ1-6; D not certain. Trimming removed 3 bases from V and 10 bases from J, with 13 bases in between. Looked up from germline, CDR1 is LNHDA and CDR2 is SQIVND (reference sequence). CDR3 length equals 14 residues. The CDR3 region is CASSIGPPGSPLHF. CDR3 DNA sequence: TGTGCCAGTAGTATTGGGCCCCCCGGCTCACCCCTCCACTTT.

This clonotype occurred a few times. The chain employs TRBV20-1 and TRBJ1-5; no clear D. The CDR3 runs to 12 residues. The V end was cut by 4 bases, the J end by 7 bases, with 11 bases between. Germline CDR1 DFQATT, CDR2 SNEGSKA (reference sequence). CDR3: CSAMAGQQPQHF. As DNA, the CDR3 is TGCAGTGCTATGGCAGGCCAACAGCCCCAGCATTTT.

The chain links TRBV7-8 to TRBJ2-7; perhaps TRBD2 as D (6 bases). Looked up from germline, CDR1 is SGHVS and CDR2 is FQNEAQ. Trimming removed 4 bases at V and 3 bases at J, with 16 bases between. The CDR3 is 15 amino acids. The CDR3 bases are TGTGCCAGCAGCTGGGAGCGGGCACGTGGCTACGAGCAGTACTTC. Translating it yields CASSWERARGYEQYF.

V is TRBV5-5 and J is TRBJ2-5; 9 bases agree with TRBD1. Germline V CDR1 and CDR2: SGHKS, YYEKEE (reference sequence). The CDR3 has 18 residues. J was trimmed by 1 base and V by 0 bases; bases with no gene match: 10. For the CDR3, the DNA is TGTGCCAGCAGCTTGGTATCGGGACAGGGTCGGGGCCAAGAGACCCAGTACTTC. As protein: CASSLVSGQGRGQETQYF.

The chain is built from TRBV7-2 and TRBJ2-3; D is uncertain. The CDR3 has 11 amino acids. CDR1 is SGHTA and CDR2 is FQGNSA in the germline V gene. Trimming left V 4 bases short and J 2 bases short, with 1 base between. The CDR3 DNA reads as TGTGCCAGCAGCTCCACAGATACGCAGTATTTT. Translation: CASSSTDTQYF.

This clonotype was seen a few times. The chain links TRBV15 to TRBJ2-7; 14 bases are a match to TRBD2. Losses at the gene ends were 1 base for V and 7 bases for J; bases not matched to a gene: 3. The V gene's germline CDR1 is LNHNV and CDR2 YYDKDF (reference sequence). The length of the CDR3 is 15 residues. The CDR3 loop reads CATSRGTSGGREQYF. CDR3 coding DNA: TGTGCCACCAGCAGAGGGACTAGCGGGGGGAGGGAGCAGTACTTC.

There are a few counts of this clonotype. This chain connects TRBV21-1 to TRBJ2-7; the DNA was not used to check the table's D call, TRBD2. TRBV21-1 is designated a pseudogene. The CDR3 covers 13 residues. The DNA for the CDR3 is TGTGCCAGCAGGGGAGCGTCTACCTACGAGCAGTACTTC. Translation: CASRGASTYEQYF.

The J gene is TRBJ2-6, the V gene TRBV10-3; D perhaps matches TRBD1 (6 bases). Germline CDR1 ENHRY, CDR2 SYGVKD. CDR3 length: 16 amino acids. V was shortened by 7 bases and J by 3 bases, with 16 bases between the two germline ends. Here the CDR3 reads CAINGRQVLGANVLTF. Here the CDR3 DNA reads TGTGCCATCAATGGGAGACAGGTGCTTGGGGCCAACGTCCTGACTTTC.

This clonotype turned up a few times. V usage is TRBV7-8 and J usage is TRBJ1-5, with a possible D match to TRBD1 (6 bases). Germline V gene lookup returns CDR1 SGHVS and CDR2 FQNEAQ. This CDR3 region has 15 residues. V lost 5 bases to trimming and J lost 5 bases, with 16 bases between them. The CDR3 DNA sequence: TGTGCCAGCAGCCTTGTGGGGGGCGCGCATCAGCCCCAGCATTTT. Its protein product is CASSLVGGAHQPQHF.

This clonotype is medium-sized within its sample. The chain's CDR3 is CATSRETGTVYGYTF. The CDR3 bases are TGTGCCACCAGCAGAGAAACCGGGACAGTTTATGGCTACACCTTC. The chain uses TRBV15 and TRBJ1-2; 7 bases match TRBD1. This CDR3 is 15 amino acids long. J was trimmed by 5 bases and V by 0 bases; bases with no gene match: 6. Germline V gene sequence: CDR1 LNHNV, CDR2 YYDKDF (reference sequence).

The chain is built from TRBV11-2 and TRBJ2-7; D may be TRBD1 (5 bases). This CDR3 region has 16 residues. Germline assignment: CDR1 SGHAT and CDR2 FQNNGV. V lost 0 bases and J 0 bases, leaving 12 bases between the germline ends. CDR3 amino acids: CASSLEGQRASYEQYF. CDR3 nucleotides: TGTGCCAGCAGCTTAGAGGGGCAAAGGGCCTCCTACGAGCAGTACTTC.

The chain is built from TRBV7-8 and TRBJ2-1; the D gene is possibly TRBD1 (6 bases). The CDR3 length is 15 residues. V lost 3 bases to trimming and J lost 5 bases, with 14 bases between them. Germline V lookup: CDR1 SGHVS, CDR2 FQNEAQ. In DNA, the CDR3 is TGTGCCAGCAGCTTGCAGGGGCTCCAACACAATGAGCAGTTCTTC. Its translation is CASSLQGLQHNEQFF.

This clonotype has only a few counts. Germline and junction disagree at one end, which may indicate a read error. The chain employs TRBV7-2 and TRBJ1-2, with 8 bases matching TRBD1. The CDR3 is 13 amino acids. CDR1 is SGHTA and CDR2 is FQGNSA in the germline V gene. The DNA of the CDR3 is TGTGCCAGCAGCAGGACAGGGAACTTTGGCTACACCTTC. It is translated as CASSRTGNFGYTF.

The CDR3 coding sequence is TGCAGTGCTACCTTCAGGGTGATTGGTGAAGCTTTCTTT. Amino acids: CSATFRVIGEAFF. J is TRBJ1-1 and V is TRBV20-1; tentatively, D is TRBD1 (5 bases). The CDR3 totals 13 residues. In germline, CDR1 is DFQATT, CDR2 SNEGSKA (reference sequence). Deletions cut 4 bases from V and 7 bases from J, with 16 bases between.

CDR3 bases: TGTGCCAGCAGCTGGGGGACGAGTAATTCACCCCTCCACTTT. This gives the protein CASSWGTSNSPLHF. The chain has TRBV7-2 and TRBJ1-6, with D possibly being TRBD1 (5 bases). This CDR3 has 14 residues. Trimming left V 4 bases short and J 6 bases short, with 10 bases between. Germline assignment: CDR1 SGHTA and CDR2 FQGNSA.

The CDR3 spells CASSTETFYEQYF. The CDR3 coding sequence is TGTGCCAGTAGTACCGAGACCTTCTACGAGCAGTACTTC. The chain has TRBV19 and TRBJ2-7; D is uncertain. CDR3 length equals 13 residues. Per germline, CDR1 LNHDA and CDR2 SQIVND (reference sequence). Between the trimmed V and J ends, which lost 4 bases and 3 bases, there was a span of 10 bases.

This clonotype was counted between two and nine times. V usage is TRBV6-4 and J usage is TRBJ2-1, with 11 nucleotides matching TRBD1. J gave up 6 bases and V 2 bases, and 0 bases lay outside the gene matches. Germline V gives CDR1 MRHNA, CDR2 SNTAGT. This CDR3 has 14 amino acids. This chain's CDR3 is CASSDGTGGNEQFF. CDR3 bases: TGTGCCAGCAGTGACGGGACAGGGGGCAATGAGCAGTTCTTC.